The following is a T cell receptor beta chain sequence with its context. The record originates from a study of CD4 and CD8 cells across lung adenocarcinoma regions. CDR3 length equals 19 residues. V lost 0 bases to trimming and J lost 2 bases, with 22 bases between them. CDR1 is MNHEY, CDR2 SVGAGI, per germline. TCRdb reprocessed the PCR reads via MiXCR and lists one record per CDR3 protein. This sample yields some 10,000 distinct CDR3 sequences, of which 59% are seen a single time; approximately 90% belongs to the top ten. Samples came from patients with localized non-small cell lung adenocarcinoma. The specimen was CD8+ T cells from the margin of a lung tumor. V and J are TRBV6-5 and TRBJ1-1; D is undetermined. This clonotype originated in a male donor with lung adenocarcinoma. The CD4 and CD8 labels of this study may be unreliable. This CDR3 is CASSYSRSPLTGYNTEAFF. The DNA of the CDR3 is TGTGCCAGCAGTTACTCTCGGTCCCCGTTGACCGGATATAACACTGAAGCTTTCTTT.